This T cell receptor (beta chain) was recorded in a study of CD4 T cell repertoires in COVID-19. About this clone itself: Its antigen is not identified.

Whole-study findings and limits: Suggested intraclonal diversification: top SARS-CoV-2-reactive clonotypes appeared in two or three memory subsets.

Produced via immunoSEQ multiplex PCR; TCRdb's table is partial and in-frame only. The sample includes 70,000 to 95,000 clones, around four fifths seen only once; the top ten take about 0.58%. The CDR3 is 16 residues long. The germline gives CDR1 SGHRS, CDR2 YFSETQ. V lost 3 bases and J lost 7, with 23 bases in between. The clonotype was recovered from a human donor who had COVID-19. Sequenced here: CD4+ T cells from peripheral blood, sampled after recovery from COVID-19. The genes are TRBV5-1 and TRBJ2-7; perhaps TRBD2 as D (5 bases). In DNA, the CDR3 is TGCGCCAGCAGCTCCACACTGGCTTCGGGATCGGGGGAGCAGTACTTC. It specifies CASSSTLASGSGEQYF. Drawing the rest from reference TRBV5-1 and TRBJ2-7, the complete variable domain is KAGVTQTPRYLIKTRGQQVTLSCSPISGHRSVSWYQQTPGQGLQFLFEYFSETQRNKGNFPGRFSGRQFSNSRSEMNVSTLELGDSALYLCASSSTLASGSGEQYFGPGTRLTVT.